The subject of this entry is one T cell receptor (beta chain). The antigen remains undetermined. V gave up 3 bases and J gave up 5 bases, with 13 bases separating them. The germline V gene encodes CDR1 DFQATT and CDR2 SNEGSKA (reference sequence). This CDR3 is built from 13 residues. These data belong to a study of T cells after yellow fever vaccination. Findings and limits, study-wide: The booster saw the reappearance of most primary-vaccination clones (nearly 98% CD4, about 90% CD8).

TCRdb used MiXCR to reprocess the 5' RACE reads, holding one entry per CDR3 protein. Of a few hundred thousand distinct CDR3 sequences in the sample, approximately 12% were seen once. The sequence was collected from a man aged 30-40 years who received the YFV17D yellow fever vaccine. The input for sequencing was CD4+ T cells sorted from PBMCs, taken 45 days after the yellow fever booster vaccination. The chain employs TRBV20-1 and TRBJ2-5; either TRBD1 or TRBD2 may supply D (5 bases each). CDR3 in DNA: TGCAGTGCTAGGGGACGCGGGTTGGAGACCCAGTACTTC. It is translated as CSARGRGLETQYF.